The clone carrying this TCR beta chain was counted between two and nine times. This specimen belongs to a study of T cell changes during pregnancy in multiple sclerosis. Produced via immunoSEQ multiplex PCR; TCRdb's table is partial and in-frame only. The table includes tens of thousands of clones, 75% to 95% detected once. CDR3 size: 14 residues. V lost 6 bases to trimming and J lost 4 bases; unmatched junction nucleotides: 8. Looked up from germline, CDR1 is LNHDA and CDR2 is SQIVND (reference sequence). The clonotype originates from a female donor with multiple sclerosis, enrolled in a pregnancy study. V gene TRBV19 combines with J gene TRBJ1-1; 7 bases align to TRBD1. The source was CD8+ T cells from peripheral blood mononuclear cells, collected before pregnancy. The CDR3 region has the DNA TGTGCCAGTAGCCTTACCGGGACAGTCACTGAAGCTTTCTTT. Protein product: CASSLTGTVTEAFF.